A single sample is the source of the 10 T cell receptor beta chains below, sequenced in a study of T-cell memory formation after mild COVID-19 (dated by TCRdb to the early 2020s). Preparation of the library involved 5' RACE. Reads for this sample came from an Illumina NovaSeq 6000. The raw public data were reprocessed by TCRdb itself: fastp quality trimming at Q25, MiXCR clonotype calling, in-frame beta chains only. CDR3 protein duplicates are merged, each entry listing the most common genes and DNA. The sample records about 340,000 distinct CDR3 sequences, about an eighth of which are singletons. The top ten constitute roughly 23% of the sample. Sequencing was carried out using PBMCs or a T cell subset sorted from them (not recorded which). The receptors here all came from a man between 18 and 35 years old who had mild COVID-19 (a few samples of this study predate the infection). The sample titles of this study are shuffled in the database, so cell type and time point are left out; the donor was told from shared clones.

This clonotype was counted ten times or more. Here the CDR3 reads CASGLVQLGQSNQPQHF. DNA for the CDR3: TGTGCTAGTGGTTTGGTCCAACTTGGACAGAGCAATCAGCCCCAGCATTTT. This chain links TRBV12-5 with TRBJ1-5; D might be TRBD1 (6 bases). Trimming cost V 0 bases and J 1 base, with 13 bases left between them. The CDR3 consists of 17 residues. In germline, CDR1 is LGHNT, CDR2 FRNRAP.

This clonotype was picked up a small number of times. The chain links TRBV4-2 to TRBJ2-7; D remains ambiguous. CDR3 length equals 11 residues. Trimming cost V 2 bases and J 6 bases, with 5 bases left between them. From germline, CDR1 is LGHNA and CDR2 YNFKEQ. The chain's CDR3 is CASSQWGEQYF. The CDR3 DNA reads TGTGCCAGCAGCCAATGGGGCGAGCAGTACTTC.

This clonotype was observed a few times. The V call is TRBV12-3 or TRBV12-4, the J call TRBJ1-5; D is ambiguous. The CDR3 covers 13 residues. V was clipped by 7 bases and J by 2 bases, with 9 bases between them. The CDR3 protein is CASNDQGNQPQHF. The CDR3 DNA reads TGTGCCAGCAATGACCAGGGCAATCAGCCCCAGCATTTT.

The chain recombines TRBV5-1 with TRBJ2-1; D is perhaps TRBD1 (6 bases). V was clipped by 3 bases and J by 9 bases, with 19 bases between them. Germline-derived CDR1 and CDR2 are SGHRS and YFSETQ. CDR3 length: 15 amino acids. The CDR3 bases are TGCGCCAGCAGCTCCAATCCTGACAGGACGGCTGAGCAGTTCTTC. Protein: CASSSNPDRTAEQFF.

The chain has TRBV12-3 or TRBV12-4 and TRBJ1-1, with D possibly TRBD1 on 5 matching bases. V lost 6 bases and J lost 3, with 17 bases in between. This CDR3 spans 15 amino acids. The CDR3 nucleotides are TGTGCCAGCAGCACACGAGGCGGGGCCTACACTGAAGCTTTCTTT. Protein product: CASSTRGGAYTEAFF.

This chain uses TRBV6-2 or TRBV6-3 with TRBJ2-7, with 7 bases lining up with TRBD1. The CDR3 is 12 amino acids. With 6 bases clipped from V and 3 bases from J, the junction kept 2 bases outside the gene matches. The germline gives CDR1 MNHEY, CDR2 SVGEGT. For the CDR3, the DNA is TGTGCCAGCAGAGGGGACAGCTACGAGCAGTACGTC. It encodes CASRGDSYEQYV.

The chain uses TRBV3-1 and TRBJ2-5; the match to TRBD1 covers 8 bases. Germline values: CDR1 LGHDT, CDR2 YNNKEL (reference sequence). Trimming at V came to 4 bases and at J to 4 bases, leaving 11 bases not matched to a gene. This CDR3 comprises 16 residues. The CDR3 nucleotides are TGTGCCAGCAGCCCATATTTCCCACAGGGGGTAGAGACCCAGTACTTC. This sequence encodes CASSPYFPQGVETQYF.

The J gene is TRBJ2-7, the V gene TRBV5-6; TRBD1 aligns across 9 bases. Germline assignment: CDR1 SGHDT and CDR2 YYEEEE. J lost 4 bases, V lost 4 bases, and 6 bases had no gene match. CDR3 length: 14 residues. The CDR3 region is CASSPGTGRYEQYV. The CDR3 DNA is TGTGCCAGCAGCCCCGGGACAGGGAGGTACGAGCAGTACGTC.

J is TRBJ1-4 and V is TRBV28; 8 nucleotides agree with TRBD1. V dropped 5 bases and J dropped 1; count of bases not matched to a gene: 9. The germline CDR1 and CDR2 sequences are MDHEN and SYDVKM. The CDR3 is made up of 17 amino acids. CDR3 loop: CASSPSSGTGTNEKLFF. CDR3 coding DNA: TGTGCCAGCAGTCCAAGTTCCGGGACAGGAACTAATGAAAAACTGTTTTTT.

This sequence joins TRBV7-6 and TRBJ2-7; no clear D. Germline lookup yields CDR1 SGHVS and CDR2 FNYEAQ. There are 11 residues in the CDR3. V was clipped by 1 base and J by 6 bases, with 4 bases between them. The CDR3 loop reads CASSLGTEQYF. The DNA of the CDR3 is TGTGCCAGCAGCTTAGGTACCGAGCAGTACTTC.